This note documents a single T cell receptor (beta chain) sequence. This specimen comes from a study of Graves' ophthalmopathy and Graves' hyperthyroidism. The sequenced template was RNA, covering the TCR beta CDR3 region. Scientists carried out first-round RT-PCR using HTBI primers and then a second-round multiplex PCR. TCRdb independently ran MiXCR on the multiplex PCR reads; one entry per CDR3 protein. The sample holds about 660,000 distinct CDR3 sequences, roughly 41% seen once. Germline values: CDR1 SNHLY, CDR2 FYNNEI. The CDR3 consists of 13 residues. The receptor was isolated from an adult man with Graves' ophthalmopathy. The genes are TRBV2 and TRBJ2-5; D call uncertain. The J call is doubtful: the DNA matches TRBJ2-1 better. Sequenced sample: peripheral blood. The CDR3 is CASSNGISNEQFF. The CDR3 DNA sequence: TGTGCCAGCAGTAATGGGATCTCGAATGAGCAGTTCTTC.